This T cell receptor beta chain was profiled in a study of PD-1 blockade in mismatch repair-deficient tumors. On the study more broadly: All were previously treated, progressing patients with over 9 mismatch repair-deficient cancer types. Study observations and caveats: Tumor-resident clones, often absent from pretreatment blood, expanded after pembrolizumab and then contracted.

This CDR3 comprises 16 residues. In germline, CDR1 is MGHRA, CDR2 YSYEKL. The V and J ends lost 3 bases and 0 bases respectively, with 15 bases between them. Here immunoSEQ multiplex PCR was the method, and the copy in TCRdb shows in-frame clones only, minus some. The sample holds 60,000 to 75,000 clones, about 87% seen once. Concerning this clone: What it recognizes is unknown.

Mismatch repair deficiency was confirmed in all patients, by PCR or immunohistochemistry. TCR sequencing covered a few patients who responded to pembrolizumab. The sequencing here drew on peripheral blood, taken 52 weeks after starting pembrolizumab. The sequence was collected from an adult with mismatch repair-deficient cancer. The V call is TRBV4-1, the J call TRBJ2-7, with D possibly being TRBD1 or TRBD2 (5 bases each). DNA for the CDR3: TGCGCCAGCAGCCACCCTTCGCTTGGGGGCTCCTACGAGCAGTACTTC. It codes for CASSHPSLGGSYEQYF.